Here is one T cell receptor beta chain with its context. The data were taken from a study of cytomegalovirus exposure and HLA in healthy donors. Profiling relied on immunoSEQ multiplex PCR, and the TCRdb table lists in-frame clones only, not all of them. The sample includes about 130,000 clones, over 80% of them seen just once. Germline V gene sequence: CDR1 SGHVS, CDR2 FQNEAQ. The V gene lost 0 bases and the J gene lost 3 bases, with 9 bases spanning the gap. The CDR3 has 15 residues. The sample comprised PBMCs. The sequence was collected from a woman in her thirties in good health and CMV-seropositive. The chain uses TRBV7-8 and TRBJ1-5; unclear D gene. The CDR3, as DNA: TGTGCCAGCAGCTTAGCGGGGAGCCCCAATCAGCCCCAGCATTTT. This sequence encodes CASSLAGSPNQPQHF.